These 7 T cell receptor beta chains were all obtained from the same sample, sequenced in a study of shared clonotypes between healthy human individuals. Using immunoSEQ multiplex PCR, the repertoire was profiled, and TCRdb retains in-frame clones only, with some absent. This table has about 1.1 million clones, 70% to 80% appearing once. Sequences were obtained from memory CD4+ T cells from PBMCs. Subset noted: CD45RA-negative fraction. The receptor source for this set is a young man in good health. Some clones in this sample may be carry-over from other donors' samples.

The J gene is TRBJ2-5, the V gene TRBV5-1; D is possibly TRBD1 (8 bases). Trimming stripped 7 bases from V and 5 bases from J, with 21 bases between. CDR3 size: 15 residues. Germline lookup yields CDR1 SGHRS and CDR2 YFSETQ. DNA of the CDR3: TGCGCCAGCTCGGCGGGGGCAGGGGGCATGGAGACCCAGTACTTC. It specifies CASSAGAGGMETQYF.

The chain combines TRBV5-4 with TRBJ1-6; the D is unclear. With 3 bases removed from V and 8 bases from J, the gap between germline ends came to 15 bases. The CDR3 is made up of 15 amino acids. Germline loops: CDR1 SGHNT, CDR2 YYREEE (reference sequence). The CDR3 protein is CASSSPGSRDSPLHF. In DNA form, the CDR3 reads TGTGCCAGCAGCTCCCCGGGGTCACGGGATTCACCCCTCCACTTT.

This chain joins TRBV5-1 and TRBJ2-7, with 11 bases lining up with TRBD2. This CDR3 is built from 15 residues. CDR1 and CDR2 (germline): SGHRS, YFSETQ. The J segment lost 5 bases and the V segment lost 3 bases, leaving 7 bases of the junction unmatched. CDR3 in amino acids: CASSYPTSGTNEQYF. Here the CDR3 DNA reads TGCGCCAGCAGCTACCCGACTAGCGGGACGAACGAGCAGTACTTC.

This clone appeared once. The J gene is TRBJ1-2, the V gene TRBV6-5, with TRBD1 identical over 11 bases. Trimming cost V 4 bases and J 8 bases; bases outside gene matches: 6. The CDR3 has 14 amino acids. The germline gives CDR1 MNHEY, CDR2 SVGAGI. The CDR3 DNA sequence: TGTGCCAGCAGTTCCCGGACAGGGGGCGAAGGCTACACCTTC. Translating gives CASSSRTGGEGYTF.

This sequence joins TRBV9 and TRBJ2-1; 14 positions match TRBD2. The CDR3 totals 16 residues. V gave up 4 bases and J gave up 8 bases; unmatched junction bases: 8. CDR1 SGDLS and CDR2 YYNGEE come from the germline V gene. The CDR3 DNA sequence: TGTGCCAGCAGCCTTCGACTAGCGGGAGGGGGCGATGAGCAGTTCTTC. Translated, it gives CASSLRLAGGGDEQFF.

CDR3 nucleotides: TGTGCCAGCAGCGTAGACCCGGGGCAATCGTACAATGAGCAGTTCTTC. Its protein product is CASSVDPGQSYNEQFF. V and J are TRBV9 and TRBJ2-1, with D perhaps matching TRBD1 or TRBD2 (5 bases each). The germline gives CDR1 SGDLS, CDR2 YYNGEE. V was shortened by 0 bases and J by 4 bases, with 14 bases between the two germline ends. This CDR3 comprises 16 residues.

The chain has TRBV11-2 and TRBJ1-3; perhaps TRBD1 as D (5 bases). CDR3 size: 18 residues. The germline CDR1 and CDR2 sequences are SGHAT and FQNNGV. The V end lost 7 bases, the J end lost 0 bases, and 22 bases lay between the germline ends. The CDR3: CASTTYARDAYSGNTIYF. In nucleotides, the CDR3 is TGTGCCAGCACTACTTACGCCCGGGACGCATACTCTGGAAACACCATATATTTT.